One and the same sample provided the 27 T cell receptor beta chains below, sequenced in a study of T-cell reconstitution after alpha-beta-depleted transplantation in children (dated by TCRdb to the mid-2010s). Libraries came from PCR. For sequencing, an Illumina HiSeq 2500 was employed. TCR libraries were prepared with molecular barcoding, using unique molecular identifiers to normalize TCRbeta repertoire quantification. The raw public data were reprocessed by TCRdb itself: fastp quality trimming at Q25, MiXCR clonotype calling, in-frame beta chains only. A single entry per CDR3 protein holds the most common genes and DNA from its merged rows. In this sample the table shows about 290,000 distinct CDR3 sequences, 10% of which occur a single time. The ten largest clones capture roughly 7.1% of the sample. The sample's treatment or condition, from its label and the paper: allogeneic hematopoietic cell transplantation with graft depleted of TCRalphabeta T cells and CD19 B cells.

Sequencing was performed on PBMCs, taken before TCRalphabeta/CD19-depleted stem cell transplant. The receptors shown here come from a boy younger than two with acute myeloid leukemia, due to receive a stem cell transplant.

This clonotype was detected many times. The V gene is TRBV12-3 or TRBV12-4, the J gene TRBJ2-7, with a weak D call TRBD1 (6 bases). The CDR3 is 12 amino acids. V was clipped by 7 bases and J by 4 bases, with 11 bases between them. The CDR3, as DNA: TGTGCCAGCACGGGACACCCGTACGAGCAGTACTTC. Amino acids: CASTGHPYEQYF.

This chain uses TRBV4-2 with TRBJ2-1; 14 nucleotides line up with TRBD2. With 3 bases clipped from V and 0 bases from J, the junction kept 7 bases outside the gene matches. Per the germline V gene, CDR1 is LGHNA and CDR2 is YNFKEQ. The CDR3 extends over 19 amino acids. The DNA for the CDR3 is TGTGCCAGCAGCCAGACTAGCGGGAGGGTCTCGAGCTCCTACAATGAGCAGTTCTTC. Translated: CASSQTSGRVSSSYNEQFF.

This clonotype was found once. The rearrangement joins TRBV28 to TRBJ2-1, with D unclear. Between the trimmed V and J ends, which lost 5 bases and 5 bases, there was a span of 10 bases. Germline CDR1 and CDR2: MDHEN and SYDVKM. The CDR3 length is 13 residues. CDR3 sequence reads: CASSITPNNEQFF. The CDR3 nucleotides are TGTGCCAGCAGTATAACCCCGAACAATGAGCAGTTCTTC.

In this sample, this clonotype turned up many times. The chain is built from TRBV7-2 and TRBJ2-7; D is unclear. The CDR3 runs to 16 residues. Deletions cut 4 bases from V and 0 bases from J, with 16 bases between. CDR1 is SGHTA, CDR2 FQGNSA, per germline. CDR3 amino acids: CASSSLMGSRSYEQYF. In DNA, the CDR3 is TGTGCCAGCAGCTCTCTCATGGGCAGTCGCTCCTACGAGCAGTACTTC.

Remarks on this clonotype: A much larger clone is a single base away; this may be a read error. The chain uses TRBV3-1 and TRBJ2-7, with 10 bases fitting TRBD1. CDR1 and CDR2 (germline): LGHDT, YNNKEL (reference sequence). CDR3 length: 15 residues. CDR3 sequence (DNA): TGTGCCAGCAGCAAAGATGGGACAGGGGTCCACGAGCAGTACTTC. Protein: CASSKDGTGVHEQYF.

This clonotype was picked up many times. The rearrangement joins TRBV20-1 to TRBJ2-2; D is possibly TRBD1 (5 bases). Germline loops: CDR1 DFQATT, CDR2 SNEGSKA (reference sequence). V was cut by 5 bases and J by 6 bases, with 16 bases left in between. The CDR3 has 14 residues. Written as DNA, the CDR3 is TGCAGTGCTGTTGGGGCAGGTGTACCCGGGGAGCTGTTTTTT. Translated: CSAVGAGVPGELFF.

This clonotype has ten or more counts. This chain connects TRBV6-1 to TRBJ2-5; TRBD2 aligns across 10 bases. Germline V CDR1 and CDR2: MNHNS, SASEGT. With V trimmed by 6 bases and J by 3 bases, 10 bases remained unmatched. This CDR3 spans 16 amino acids. DNA for the CDR3: TGTGCCAGCAGATTAAGCGGGGGGGCCAGAGAAGAGACCCAGTACTTC. It translates to CASRLSGGAREETQYF.

In its sample, this clonotype was seen many times. The chain is built from TRBV4-2 and TRBJ2-7; D uncertain. Trimming stripped 6 bases from V and 0 bases from J, with 9 bases between. The CDR3 covers 13 residues. Germline values: CDR1 LGHNA, CDR2 YNFKEQ. The CDR3 sequence is CASRGRSSYEQYF. CDR3 DNA sequence: TGTGCCAGCAGAGGCAGGAGCTCCTACGAGCAGTACTTC.

This clonotype was found a few times. The rearrangement links TRBV20-1 to TRBJ2-1; D is perhaps TRBD2 (6 bases). V was shortened by 0 bases and J by 4 bases, with 19 bases between the two germline ends. This CDR3 has 17 residues. The germline V gene has CDR1 DFQATT and CDR2 SNEGSKA (reference sequence). The CDR3 DNA sequence: TGCAGTGCTAGAGACCCCCTTATCGCGGGGATATACAATGAGCAGTTCTTC. Translation gives CSARDPLIAGIYNEQFF.

This clonotype was counted many times. V and J are TRBV29-1 and TRBJ1-2; D is possibly TRBD1 (6 bases). Trimming removed 7 bases at V and 4 bases at J, with 16 bases between. Germline V lookup: CDR1 SQVTM, CDR2 ANQGSEA. The CDR3 runs 13 residues. The CDR3 DNA is TGCAGCGCACGGACAGTCGGCGCCTATGGCTACACCTTC. Translated: CSARTVGAYGYTF.

This clonotype was seen ten or more times. The rearrangement uses TRBV24-1 and TRBJ2-5, with TRBD2 as a possible D gene (6 bases). Deletions cut 1 base from V and 2 bases from J, with 10 bases between. The CDR3 spans 15 residues. Germline V gene lookup returns CDR1 KGHDR and CDR2 SFDVKD. For the CDR3, the DNA is TGTGCCACCAGTGATTTCCCCGGAGGGCAAGAGACCCAGTACTTC. It codes for CATSDFPGGQETQYF.

The J gene is TRBJ1-1, the V gene TRBV7-2; no definite D call. Germline values: CDR1 SGHTA, CDR2 FQGNSA. The CDR3 is 13 amino acids. V lost 3 bases, J lost 3 bases, and 8 bases lay in between. CDR3 loop: CASSFREYTEAFF. For the CDR3, the DNA is TGTGCCAGCAGCTTCAGAGAGTACACTGAAGCTTTCTTT.

The J gene is TRBJ1-1, the V gene TRBV7-9; 7 bases agree with TRBD1. Germline V gives CDR1 SEHNR, CDR2 FQNEAQ (reference sequence). V shed 5 bases and J 3 bases; nucleotides not matched to a gene: 12. The CDR3 is 16 amino acids. The CDR3 protein is CASSRKFRDRDTEAFF. Written as DNA, the CDR3 is TGTGCCAGCAGCCGAAAGTTCCGGGACAGAGACACTGAAGCTTTCTTT.

This clonotype was recorded a few times. This chain connects TRBV18 to TRBJ2-7; D is uncertain. Between the trimmed V and J ends, which lost 7 bases and 2 bases, there was a span of 27 bases. CDR1 is KGHSH and CDR2 is LQKENI in the germline V gene. The CDR3 spans 18 residues. CDR3 nucleotides: TGTGCCAGCTTCTCCGAAATTGCTTCCCGATCCGACACCTACGAGCAGTACTTC. Translation: CASFSEIASRSDTYEQYF.

Many counts were recorded for this clonotype. The genes are TRBV12-3 or TRBV12-4 and TRBJ2-2, with 10 nucleotides matching TRBD2. The CDR3 sequence is 16 residues long. V lost 2 bases, J lost 6 bases, and 6 bases stayed unmatched. DNA of the CDR3: TGTGCCAGCAGTTTAACTTCTAGCGGGAGCGCCGGGGAGCTGTTTTTT. Its translation is CASSLTSSGSAGELFF.

This clonotype has a count of ten or more. This sequence joins TRBV6-5 and TRBJ2-7; a weak D match, TRBD2 (5 bases). This CDR3 has 16 amino acids. V was clipped by 0 bases and J by 2 bases, with 14 bases between them. Germline assignment: CDR1 MNHEY and CDR2 SVGAGI. Written as DNA, the CDR3 is TGTGCCAGCAGTTACTCACGCCGGGATCTGACCTACGAGCAGTACTTC. It encodes CASSYSRRDLTYEQYF.

In its sample, this clonotype was seen many times. This sequence joins TRBV2 and TRBJ2-7; 11 bases line up with TRBD1. The V segment lost 7 bases and the J segment 3 bases; nucleotides outside the gene matches: 8. CDR1 is SNHLY, CDR2 FYNNEI, per germline. The length of the CDR3 is 15 residues. The DNA for the CDR3 is TGTGCCAGCAACCCGGCCGGGACAGGGGGCTACGAGCAGTACTTC. It specifies CASNPAGTGGYEQYF.

This clonotype has just a few counts. The chain uses TRBV20-1 and TRBJ1-2; D is unresolved. There are 11 residues in the CDR3. V gave up 3 bases and J gave up 4 bases, with 6 bases separating them. CDR1 DFQATT and CDR2 SNEGSKA come from the germline V gene (reference sequence). DNA of the CDR3: TGCAGTGCTAGGGGGTTCTATGGCTACACCTTC. This sequence encodes CSARGFYGYTF.

This clonotype appeared many times. The chain uses TRBV11-1 and TRBJ2-2; TRBD2 agrees at 15 bases. The CDR3 loop spans 17 amino acids. Trimming removed 5 bases from V and 4 bases from J; junction bases left unmatched: 5. Germline values: CDR1 SGHAT, CDR2 FQDESV (reference sequence). The DNA for the CDR3 is TGTGCCAGCAGCCCCCGGACTAGCGGGAGGGCCACCGGGGAGCTGTTTTTT. It is translated as CASSPRTSGRATGELFF.

This clonotype was detected ten times or more. V usage is TRBV7-2 and J usage is TRBJ1-1; D gene unclear. Germline loops: CDR1 SGHTA, CDR2 FQGNSA. The length of the CDR3 is 13 residues. The germline V and J ends were trimmed by 2 bases and 11 bases, with 15 bases remaining between them. CDR3 coding DNA: TGTGCCAGCAGCTTATCTCAGAGGGTAGGGGCTTTCTTT. Encoded protein: CASSLSQRVGAFF.

This clonotype has a count of ten or more. The rearrangement uses TRBV6-2 or TRBV6-3 and TRBJ2-1; 7 bases are a match to TRBD2. Germline V CDR1 and CDR2: MNHEY, SVGEGT. This CDR3 has 14 amino acids. After removal of 4 bases from V and 6 bases from J, the junction contained 6 bases not matched to a gene. The CDR3, as DNA: TGTGCCAGCAGTTTTGGGGGAGGGCCCAATGAGCAGTTCTTC. It specifies CASSFGGGPNEQFF.

This clonotype was observed a handful of times. V is TRBV6-5 and J is TRBJ2-5, with 7 bases matching TRBD2. This CDR3 has 13 residues. The germline gives CDR1 MNHEY, CDR2 SVGAGI. The ends lost 4 bases at V and 7 bases at J; junction bases unmatched: 6. CDR3 amino acids: CASSSGLVGTQYF. The CDR3 region has the DNA TGTGCCAGCAGTTCTGGACTAGTGGGGACCCAGTACTTC.

This clonotype showed up many times. The genes are TRBV7-9 and TRBJ2-7, with D maybe TRBD1 (5 bases). Germline lookup yields CDR1 SEHNR and CDR2 FQNEAQ (reference sequence). V lost 5 bases, J lost 3 bases, and 11 bases lay in between. The CDR3 runs 13 residues. The CDR3 reads CASSHPGNYEQYF. CDR3 in DNA: TGTGCCAGCAGCCACCCAGGGAACTACGAGCAGTACTTC.

For this clonotype: Possible read error: a much larger clone is one base away. The chain links TRBV5-1 to TRBJ2-1; maybe TRBD2 (5 bases). Trimming left V 1 base short and J 7 bases short, with 18 bases between. The CDR3 consists of 16 residues. In germline, CDR1 is SGHRS, CDR2 YFSETQ. The CDR3 loop reads CASSLLLSGPGNEQFF. CDR3 DNA: TGCGCCAGCAGCTTGCTTCTGAGTGGACCGGGAAATGAGCAGTTCTTC.

V usage is TRBV23-1 and J usage is TRBJ1-5; TRBD1 aligns across 8 bases. TRBV23-1 is placed among ORFs of uncertain function. The V gene end was trimmed by 2 bases and the J gene end by 3 bases; junction bases not matched to a gene: 9. The CDR3 sequence is 17 residues long. The CDR3 DNA reads TGCGCCAGCAGTCAAGCGGGCGGACAGGGCCCCAATCAGCCCCAGCATTTT. This translates into CASSQAGGQGPNQPQHF.

Many counts were recorded for this clonotype. The rearrangement joins TRBV20-1 to TRBJ2-1; 11 positions match TRBD2. Germline CDR1 DFQATT, CDR2 SNEGSKA (reference sequence). J gave up 7 bases and V 1 base, and 6 bases lay outside the gene matches. This CDR3 is built from 15 residues. CDR3 DNA sequence: TGCAGTGCTAGAGTCATAGCGGGAGGGGGGAATGAGCAGTTCTTC. Protein sequence: CSARVIAGGGNEQFF.

This clonotype was seen only a few times. V is TRBV11-2 and J is TRBJ2-5; 15 positions agree with TRBD2. The CDR3 length is 16 residues. Germline CDR1 SGHAT, CDR2 FQNNGV. Trimming took 5 bases from V and 2 from J; bases not matched to a gene: 3. The DNA for the CDR3 is TGTGCCAGCAGCATGGGACTAGCGGGAGGTCAAGAGACCCAGTACTTC. Its protein is CASSMGLAGGQETQYF.